This record covers a single TCR beta chain. Its antigen is not known. MiXCR, applied by TCRdb to the reads, yields one record per CDR3 protein. The sample lists some 450,000 distinct CDR3 sequences, approximately 33% seen once, with roughly 13% in the top ten. The data were obtained in a study of T cell repertoires in cytomegalovirus infection. The CDR3 is 13 residues long. Losses at the gene ends were 6 bases for V and 0 bases for J; bases not matched to a gene: 2. Per the germline V gene, CDR1 is MNHEY and CDR2 is SVGEGT. Findings and caveats of the study: Summed frequency of shared TCR beta families picked out CMV carriers who also had the relevant HLA. Dominating the ex vivo response were HLA-C-restricted CMV-specific TCR beta clonotypes.

The chain is built from TRBV6-2 or TRBV6-3 and TRBJ2-7; 7 bases agree with TRBD1. Material for sequencing was PBMCs. The receptor's source is a human donor in good health (CMV status not recorded). Some clones in this sample may be carry-over from other donors' samples. CDR3 sequence: CASRGQSSYEQYF. The CDR3 DNA reads TGTGCCAGCAGGGGACAGAGCTCCTACGAGCAGTACTTC.